Listed here are 5 T cell receptor beta chains from one sample, sequenced in a study of blood T cell repertoires in COVID-19. Assay used: immunoSEQ multiplex PCR; TCRdb lists only in-frame clones, some missing. The top ten hold approximately 7.4% of the sample, which has approximately 220,000 clones, 65% to 85% seen once. Sequenced sample: PBMCs or T cells enriched from blood (not recorded which). The receptors derive from a woman aged 40 to 49 with acute COVID-19.

The V gene is TRBV2, the J gene TRBJ1-1; D ambiguous. Per the germline V gene, CDR1 is SNHLY and CDR2 is FYNNEI. Trimming shortened V by 4 bases and J by 1 base, and 10 bases separated the two germline ends. There are 14 residues in the CDR3. The CDR3 sequence: CASSASSQNTEAFF. CDR3 nucleotides: TGTGCCAGCAGTGCTAGTTCCCAGAACACTGAAGCTTTCTTT.

The genes are TRBV28 and TRBJ1-5; 10 bases fit TRBD1. The germline V gene encodes CDR1 MDHEN and CDR2 SYDVKM. This CDR3 is built from 19 residues. Losses at the gene ends were 1 base for V and 0 bases for J; bases not matched to a gene: 9. The CDR3 DNA is TGTGCCAGCAGTTTATCGGTCGGGGGACAGGGGTTTAGCAATCAGCCCCAGCATTTT. As protein: CASSLSVGGQGFSNQPQHF.

The V call is TRBV3-1 (or the pseudogene TRBV3-2), the J call TRBJ1-5, with a tentative D call TRBD1 (6 bases). CDR3 length: 14 residues. Looked up from germline, CDR1 is LGHDT and CDR2 is YNNKEL (reference sequence). The V end lost 3 bases, the J end lost 7 bases, and 13 bases lay between the germline ends. The CDR3 DNA follows: TGTGCCAGCAGCCAGTCCAGGGGTGGCCAGCCCCAGCATTTT. This translates into CASSQSRGGQPQHF.

This clone has just a few counts. This sequence joins TRBV24-1 and TRBJ2-7; D is perhaps TRBD2 (6 bases). This CDR3 is 10 amino acids long. Germline CDR1 KGHDR, CDR2 SFDVKD. The V end was cut by 8 bases, the J end by 11 bases, with 12 bases between. The CDR3 DNA reads TGTGCCACCACCGTCGGAGGGGAGTACTTC. The encoded protein is CATTVGGEYF.

This chain links TRBV5-8 with TRBJ2-1; perhaps TRBD1 as D (5 bases). The V end lost 6 bases, the J end lost 1 base, and 14 bases lay between the germline ends. This CDR3 is built from 15 residues. Germline values: CDR1 SGHTS, CDR2 YDEGEE. As DNA, the CDR3 is TGTGCCAGCAACCCAAGGACATTATCCTACAATGAGCAGTTCTTC. This gives the protein CASNPRTLSYNEQFF.